This T cell receptor (beta chain) was sequenced in a study of PD-1 blockade in classical Hodgkin lymphoma. Study context: Patients were dosed intravenously with nivolumab at 3 mg/kg every 2 weeks.

Looked up from germline, CDR1 is GTSNPN and CDR2 is SVGIG (reference sequence). V gave up 1 base and J gave up 8 bases, with 8 bases separating them. This CDR3 comprises 11 residues. A remark on this clone: Its antigen remains unknown. Distinct nucleotide sequences in the sample also encode this CDR3.

Using immunoSEQ multiplex PCR, the repertoire was profiled, and TCRdb retains in-frame clones only, with some absent. The sample yields 100,000 to 120,000 clones, approximately 90% seen once. Relapses following autologous stem cell transplantation were seen in all patients, with brentuximab vedotin exposure varying. Overall study findings and caveats: The drivers behind the repertoire differences, possibly disease activity or prior therapy, remain undefined.

The V gene is TRBV30, the J gene TRBJ1-2, with a possible D match to TRBD1 (5 bases). The TCR was taken from a human donor with classical Hodgkin lymphoma. The sequencing here drew on peripheral blood mononuclear cells (PBMCs), taken before the second cycle of nivolumab. DNA of the CDR3: TGTGCCTGGAGTGGGGGGGGAGGCTACACCTTC. Amino acids: CAWSGGGGYTF.